The present T cell receptor (beta chain) was sequenced within a study of T cells in Graves' hyperthyroidism and ophthalmopathy. CDR3 length: 12 amino acids. Per the germline V gene, CDR1 is SGHVS and CDR2 is FNYEAQ. About this clonotype: The junction shows a germline mismatch at one end, possibly a read error.

Template material for amplifying TCR beta CDR3 regions consisted of RNA transcripts. Carried out on the TCR CDR3, a first-round RT-PCR used the HTBI primer set. TCRdb re-called the multiplex PCR reads with MiXCR, one entry per CDR3 protein. The data hold roughly 580,000 distinct CDR3 sequences, with under 60% observed a single time. This TCR was sampled from a woman aged 18-30 years with Graves' hyperthyroidism. J is TRBJ1-3 and V is TRBV7-6; the match to TRBD1 covers 9 bases. The material sequenced was peripheral blood or thyroid tissue (not recorded which). The CDR3 here is CASSQGQGTIYF. The CDR3 coding sequence is TGCGCCAGCAGCCAAGGACAGGGGACCATATATTTT.